What follows describes a single TCR beta chain. These data come from a study of shared clonotypes between healthy human individuals. Methods used by the authors: Filtering differed for immunoSEQ, which gave only junction sequences without quality scores. Sequencing was performed with immunoSEQ multiplex PCR; in TCRdb, only in-frame clones are kept and a portion is missing. V and J calls and clone size are given by that table; D and trimming were obtained from the DNA. The sample has 780,000 or so clones, 72% seen once. V was clipped by 6 bases and J by 5 bases; unmatched bases: 4. CDR1 is LNHDA and CDR2 is SQIVND in the germline V gene (reference sequence). The CDR3 totals 14 residues.

The V and J genes are TRBV19 and TRBJ1-6; 7 nucleotides agree with TRBD1. Sample: memory CD4+ T cells sorted from blood. Subset noted: CD45RA-negative fraction. The clonotype originates from a woman aged 25 to 39 in good health. The CDR3 nucleotides are TGTGCCAGTAGGGGGACAGCTCATAATTCACCCCTCCACTTT. Translating it yields CASRGTAHNSPLHF.